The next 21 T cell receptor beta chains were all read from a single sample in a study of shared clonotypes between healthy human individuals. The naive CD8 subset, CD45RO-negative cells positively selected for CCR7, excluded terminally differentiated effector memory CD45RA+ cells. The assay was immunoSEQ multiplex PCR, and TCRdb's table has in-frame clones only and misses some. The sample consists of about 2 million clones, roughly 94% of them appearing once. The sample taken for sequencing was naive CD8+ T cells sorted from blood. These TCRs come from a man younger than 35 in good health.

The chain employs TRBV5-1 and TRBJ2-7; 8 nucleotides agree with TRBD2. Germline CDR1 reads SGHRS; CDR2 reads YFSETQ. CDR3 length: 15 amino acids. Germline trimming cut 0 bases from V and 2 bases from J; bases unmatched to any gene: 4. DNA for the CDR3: TGCGCCAGCAGCTTGGAGTCCGGGGGGGCCTACGAGCAGTACTTC. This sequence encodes CASSLESGGAYEQYF.

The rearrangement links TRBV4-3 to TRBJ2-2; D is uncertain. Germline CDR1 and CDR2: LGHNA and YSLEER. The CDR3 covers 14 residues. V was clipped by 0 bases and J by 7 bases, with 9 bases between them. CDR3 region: CASSQENVFGELFF. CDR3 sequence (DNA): TGCGCCAGCAGCCAAGAAAATGTATTCGGGGAGCTGTTTTTT.

CDR3 sequence (DNA): TGTGCCAGCAGTTTATCAGGGGTTGAGACCCAGTACTTC. Encoded protein: CASSLSGVETQYF. The chain joins TRBV27 to TRBJ2-5; perhaps TRBD1 as D (5 bases). Deletions cut 0 bases from V and 5 bases from J, with 7 bases between. Germline CDR1 is MNHEY and CDR2 is SMNVEV (reference sequence). The CDR3 has 13 amino acids.

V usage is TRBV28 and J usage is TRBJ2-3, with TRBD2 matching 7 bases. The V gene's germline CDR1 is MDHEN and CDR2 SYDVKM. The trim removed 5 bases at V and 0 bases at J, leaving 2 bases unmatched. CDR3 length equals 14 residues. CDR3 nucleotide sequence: TGTGCCAGCAGTGGAGCGGGGAGCACAGATACGCAGTATTTT. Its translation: CASSGAGSTDTQYF. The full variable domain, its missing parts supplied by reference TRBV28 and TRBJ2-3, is DVKVTQSSRYLVKRTGEKVFLECVQDMDHENMFWYRQDPGLGLRLIYFSYDVKMKEKGDIPEGYSVSREKKERFSLILESASTNQTSMYLCASSGAGSTDTQYFGPGTRLTVL.

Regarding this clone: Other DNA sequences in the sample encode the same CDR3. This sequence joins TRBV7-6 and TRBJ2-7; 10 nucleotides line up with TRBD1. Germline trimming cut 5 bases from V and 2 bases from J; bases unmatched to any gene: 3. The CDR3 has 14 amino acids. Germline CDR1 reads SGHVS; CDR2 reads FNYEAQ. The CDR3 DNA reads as TGTGCCAGCAGCGAAGGGACAGGGGCCTACGAGCAGTACTTC. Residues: CASSEGTGAYEQYF.

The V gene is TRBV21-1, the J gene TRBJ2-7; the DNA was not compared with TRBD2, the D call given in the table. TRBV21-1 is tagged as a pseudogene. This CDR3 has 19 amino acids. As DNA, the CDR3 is TGTGCCAGCTCACCAGCCCGCGTTCCTAGCGGGAGGGAATGGTACGAGCAGTACTTC. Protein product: CASSPARVPSGREWYEQYF.

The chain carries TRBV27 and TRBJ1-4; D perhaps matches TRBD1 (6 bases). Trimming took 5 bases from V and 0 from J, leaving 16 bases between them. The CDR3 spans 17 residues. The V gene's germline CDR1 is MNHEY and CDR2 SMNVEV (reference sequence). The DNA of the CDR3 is TGTGCCAGCAGTAGACAGGACCCCTTCTCAACTAATGAAAAACTGTTTTTT. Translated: CASSRQDPFSTNEKLFF.

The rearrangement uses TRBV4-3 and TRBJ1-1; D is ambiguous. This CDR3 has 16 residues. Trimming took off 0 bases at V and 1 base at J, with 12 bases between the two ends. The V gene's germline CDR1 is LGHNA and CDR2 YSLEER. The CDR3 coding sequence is TGCGCCAGCAGCCAAGATGGCAACAGTGCGAACACTGAAGCTTTCTTT. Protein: CASSQDGNSANTEAFF.

CDR3 residues: CASSQDDFRDFLSTDTQYF. CDR3 nucleotides: TGCGCCAGCAGCCAGGACGACTTCAGGGACTTTCTATCCACAGATACGCAGTATTTT. This chain links TRBV4-1 with TRBJ2-3; possible D gene TRBD2, 6 bases. This CDR3 has 19 amino acids. CDR1 is MGHRA and CDR2 is YSYEKL in the germline V gene. Trimming shortened V by 3 bases and J by 2 bases, and 24 bases separated the two germline ends.

CDR3 protein: CASSQDPHREQFF. Here the CDR3 DNA reads TGCGCCAGCAGCCAAGATCCCCACCGTGAGCAGTTCTTC. V and J are TRBV4-3 and TRBJ2-1, with no clear D. This CDR3 is built from 13 residues. CDR1 LGHNA and CDR2 YSLEER come from the germline V gene. The V end was cut by 0 bases, the J end by 9 bases, with 9 bases between.

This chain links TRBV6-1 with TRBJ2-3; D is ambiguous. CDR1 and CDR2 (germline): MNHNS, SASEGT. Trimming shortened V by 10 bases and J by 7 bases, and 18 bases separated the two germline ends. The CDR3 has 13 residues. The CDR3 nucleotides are TGTGCCACACTCCCTGGCTCCGGGTATACGCAGTATTTT. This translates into CATLPGSGYTQYF.

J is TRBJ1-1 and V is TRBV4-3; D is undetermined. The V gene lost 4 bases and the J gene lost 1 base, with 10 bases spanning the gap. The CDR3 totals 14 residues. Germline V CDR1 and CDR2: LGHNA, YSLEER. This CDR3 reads CASSPRAGNTEAFF. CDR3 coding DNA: TGCGCCAGCAGCCCTCGGGCAGGGAACACTGAAGCTTTCTTT.

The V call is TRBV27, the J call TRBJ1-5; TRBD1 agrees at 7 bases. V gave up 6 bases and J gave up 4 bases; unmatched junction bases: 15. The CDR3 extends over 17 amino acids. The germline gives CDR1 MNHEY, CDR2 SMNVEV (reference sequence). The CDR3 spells CASSPVGVGGANQPQHF. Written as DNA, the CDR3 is TGTGCCAGCAGCCCCGTGGGCGTAGGGGGCGCGAATCAGCCCCAGCATTTT.

In DNA form, the CDR3 reads TGCAGCGTTGTCCGGGACAGAGCTTACGAGCAGTACTTC. Translation gives CSVVRDRAYEQYF. J is TRBJ2-7 and V is TRBV29-1; 7 bases match TRBD1. Trimming removed 4 bases from V and 4 bases from J; junction bases left unmatched: 7. The CDR3 spans 13 residues. Germline CDR1 reads SQVTM; CDR2 reads ANQGSEA.

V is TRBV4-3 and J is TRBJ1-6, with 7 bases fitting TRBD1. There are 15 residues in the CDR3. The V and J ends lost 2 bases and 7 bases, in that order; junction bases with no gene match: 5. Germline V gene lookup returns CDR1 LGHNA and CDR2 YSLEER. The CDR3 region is CASSQNTGVNSPLHF. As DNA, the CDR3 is TGCGCCAGCAGCCAAAATACAGGGGTCAATTCACCCCTCCACTTT.

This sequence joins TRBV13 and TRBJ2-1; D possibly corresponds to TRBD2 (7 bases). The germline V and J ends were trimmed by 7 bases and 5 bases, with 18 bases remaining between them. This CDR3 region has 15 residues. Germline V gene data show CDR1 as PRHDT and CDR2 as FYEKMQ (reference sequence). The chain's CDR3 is CASTLLGGANNEQFF. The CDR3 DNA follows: TGTGCCAGCACCCTATTAGGGGGGGCTAACAATGAGCAGTTCTTC.

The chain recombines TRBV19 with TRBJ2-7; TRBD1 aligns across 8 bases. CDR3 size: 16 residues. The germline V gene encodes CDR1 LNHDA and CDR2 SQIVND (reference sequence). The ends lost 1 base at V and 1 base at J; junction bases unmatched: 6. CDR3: CASSIGDRSRSYEQYF. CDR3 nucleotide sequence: TGTGCCAGTAGTATAGGGGACAGGTCACGATCCTACGAGCAGTACTTC.

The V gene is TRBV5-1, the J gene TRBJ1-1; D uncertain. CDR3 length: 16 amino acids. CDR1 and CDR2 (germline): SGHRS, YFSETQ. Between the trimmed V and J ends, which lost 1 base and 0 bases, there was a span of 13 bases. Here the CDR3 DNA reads TGCGCCAGCAGCTTGATGGGCGCCGGAATGAACACTGAAGCTTTCTTT. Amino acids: CASSLMGAGMNTEAFF.

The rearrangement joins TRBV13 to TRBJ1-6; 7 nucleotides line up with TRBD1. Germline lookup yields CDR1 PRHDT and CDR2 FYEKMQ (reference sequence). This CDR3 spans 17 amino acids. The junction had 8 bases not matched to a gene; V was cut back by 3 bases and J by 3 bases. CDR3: CASSFSFRDSYNSPLHF. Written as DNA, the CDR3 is TGTGCCAGCAGCTTTTCATTCCGGGACAGCTATAATTCACCCCTCCACTTT.

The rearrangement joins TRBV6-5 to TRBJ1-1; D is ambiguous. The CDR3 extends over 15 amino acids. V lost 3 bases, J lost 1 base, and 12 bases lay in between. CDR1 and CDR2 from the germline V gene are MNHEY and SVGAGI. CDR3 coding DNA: TGTGCCAGCAGTTATCGTGGCGGTGCGAACACTGAAGCTTTCTTT. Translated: CASSYRGGANTEAFF.

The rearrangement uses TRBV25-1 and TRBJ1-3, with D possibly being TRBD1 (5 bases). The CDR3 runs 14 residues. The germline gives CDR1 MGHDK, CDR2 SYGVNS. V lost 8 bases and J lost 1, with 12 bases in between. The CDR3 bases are TGTGCCAGCTTCCCAGACAGATCTGGAAACACCATATATTTT. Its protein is CASFPDRSGNTIYF.